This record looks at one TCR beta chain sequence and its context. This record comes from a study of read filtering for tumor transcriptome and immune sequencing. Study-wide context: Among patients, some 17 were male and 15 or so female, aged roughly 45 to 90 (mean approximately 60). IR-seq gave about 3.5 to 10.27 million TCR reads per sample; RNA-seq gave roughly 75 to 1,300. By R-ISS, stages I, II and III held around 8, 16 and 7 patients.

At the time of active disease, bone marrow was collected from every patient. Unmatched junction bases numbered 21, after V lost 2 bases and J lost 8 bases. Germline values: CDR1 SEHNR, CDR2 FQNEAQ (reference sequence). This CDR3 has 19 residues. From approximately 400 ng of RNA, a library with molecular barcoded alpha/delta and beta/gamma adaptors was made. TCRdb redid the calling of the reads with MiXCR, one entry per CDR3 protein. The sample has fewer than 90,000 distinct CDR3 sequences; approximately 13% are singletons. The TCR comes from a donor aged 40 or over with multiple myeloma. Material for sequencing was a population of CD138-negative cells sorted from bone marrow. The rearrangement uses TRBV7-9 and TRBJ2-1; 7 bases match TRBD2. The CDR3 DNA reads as TGTGCCAGCAGCTTATTGACTAGCCCTTTCCGGCGGCTCTGCGATGAGCAGTTCTTC. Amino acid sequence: CASSLLTSPFRRLCDEQFF.